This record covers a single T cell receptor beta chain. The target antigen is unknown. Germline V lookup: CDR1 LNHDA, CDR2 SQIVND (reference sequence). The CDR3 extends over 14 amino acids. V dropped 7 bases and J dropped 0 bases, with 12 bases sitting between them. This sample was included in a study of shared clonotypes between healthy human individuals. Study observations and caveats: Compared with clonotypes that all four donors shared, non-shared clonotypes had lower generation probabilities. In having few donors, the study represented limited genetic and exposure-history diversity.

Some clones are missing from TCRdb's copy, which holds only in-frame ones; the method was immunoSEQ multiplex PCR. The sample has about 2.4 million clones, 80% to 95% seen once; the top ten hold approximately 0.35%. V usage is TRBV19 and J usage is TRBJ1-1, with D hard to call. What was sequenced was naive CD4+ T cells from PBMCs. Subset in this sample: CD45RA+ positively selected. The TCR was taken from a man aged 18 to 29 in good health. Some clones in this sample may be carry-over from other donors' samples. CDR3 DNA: TGTGCCAGTAATTCGGCTCTTATGAACACTGAAGCTTTCTTT. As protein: CASNSALMNTEAFF. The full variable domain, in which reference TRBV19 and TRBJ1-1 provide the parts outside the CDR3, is DGGITQSPKYLFRKEGQNVTLSCEQNLNHDAMYWYRQDPGQGLRLIYYSQIVNDFQKGDIAEGYSVSREKKESFPLTVTSAQKNPTAFYLCASNSALMNTEAFFGQGTRLTVV.